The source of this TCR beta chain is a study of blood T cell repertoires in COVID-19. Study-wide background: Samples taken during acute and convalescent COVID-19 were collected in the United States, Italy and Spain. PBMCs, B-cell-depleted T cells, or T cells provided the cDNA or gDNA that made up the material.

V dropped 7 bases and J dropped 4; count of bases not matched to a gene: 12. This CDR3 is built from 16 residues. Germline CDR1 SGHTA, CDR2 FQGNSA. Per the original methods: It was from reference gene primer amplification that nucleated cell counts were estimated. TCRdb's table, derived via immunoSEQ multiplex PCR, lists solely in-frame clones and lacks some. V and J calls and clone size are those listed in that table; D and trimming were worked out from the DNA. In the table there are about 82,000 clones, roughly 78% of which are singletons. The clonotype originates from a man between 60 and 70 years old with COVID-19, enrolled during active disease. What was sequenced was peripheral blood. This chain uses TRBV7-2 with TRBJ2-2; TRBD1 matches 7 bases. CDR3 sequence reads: CASNNLGQGVTGELFF. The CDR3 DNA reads TGTGCCAGCAACAACCTCGGGCAGGGGGTCACCGGGGAGCTGTTTTTT.